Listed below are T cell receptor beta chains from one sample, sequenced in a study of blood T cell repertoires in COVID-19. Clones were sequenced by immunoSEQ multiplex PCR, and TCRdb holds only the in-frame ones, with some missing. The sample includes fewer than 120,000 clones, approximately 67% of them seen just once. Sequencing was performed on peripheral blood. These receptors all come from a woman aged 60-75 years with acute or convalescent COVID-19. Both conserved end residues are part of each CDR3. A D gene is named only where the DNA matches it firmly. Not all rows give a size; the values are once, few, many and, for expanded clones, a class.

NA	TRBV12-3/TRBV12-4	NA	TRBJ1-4	CASGVPGDEKLFF	TGTGCCAGCGGGGTCCCGGGAGATGAAAAACTGTTTTTT
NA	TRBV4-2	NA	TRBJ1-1	CASSQPDTEAFF	TGTGCCAGCAGCCAACCCGACACTGAAGCTTTCTTT
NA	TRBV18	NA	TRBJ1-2	CASSPLGDGVRGYTF	TGTGCCAGCTCACCACTGGGTGACGGGGTGAGGGGCTACACCTTC
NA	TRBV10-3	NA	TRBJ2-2	CAISESARGANTGELFF	TGTGCCATCAGTGAGTCTGCCAGGGGGGCGAACACCGGGGAGCTGTTTTTT
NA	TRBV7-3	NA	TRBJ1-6	CASSLIGGVNSPLHF	TGTGCCAGCAGCTTAATAGGGGGGGTGAATTCACCCCTCCACTTT
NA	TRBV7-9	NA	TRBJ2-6	CASSLAKIGYHSGANVLTF	TGTGCCAGCAGCTTAGCGAAGATCGGTTACCATTCTGGGGCCAACGTCCTGACTTTC
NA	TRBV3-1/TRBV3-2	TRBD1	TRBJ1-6	CASSQGQGRNNSPLHF	TGTGCCAGCAGTCAGGGACAGGGTCGAAATAATTCACCCCTCCACTTT
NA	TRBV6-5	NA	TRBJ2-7	CASSPQPTGYYEQYF	TGTGCCAGCAGCCCACAACCAACAGGGTACTACGAGCAGTACTTC
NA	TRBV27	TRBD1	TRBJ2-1	CASSKPGQGYNEQFF	TGTGCCAGCAGTAAACCGGGACAGGGGTACAATGAGCAGTTCTTC
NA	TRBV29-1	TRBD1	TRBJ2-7	CSVLIRGPTYEQYF	TGCAGCGTACTTATCAGGGGGCCAACCTACGAGCAGTACTTC
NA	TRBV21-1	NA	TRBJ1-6	CASSKTEGQLNSPLHF	TGTGCCAGCAGCAAAACAGAGGGACAGCTTAATTCACCCCTCCACTTT
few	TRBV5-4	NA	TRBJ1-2	CASSLDSYGYTF	TGTGCCAGCAGCTTGGACAGCTATGGCTACACCTTC
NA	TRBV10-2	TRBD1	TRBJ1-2	CASSETGTGGGYTF	TGCGCCAGCAGTGAGACGGGGACAGGGGGTGGCTACACCTTC
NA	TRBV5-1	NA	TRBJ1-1	CASSGDGLNTGAFF	TGCGCCAGCAGTGGCGACGGACTGAACACTGGAGCTTTCTTT
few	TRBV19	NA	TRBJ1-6	CASTPYSGSPLHF	TGTGCCAGTACGCCCTATTCGGGTTCACCCCTCCACTTT
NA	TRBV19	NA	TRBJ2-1	CASSSNDLSSYNEQFF	TGTGCCAGTAGTTCGAACGACTTGAGCTCCTACAATGAGCAGTTCTTC
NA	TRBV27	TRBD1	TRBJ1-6	CASRDRGNSYNSPLHF	TGTGCCAGCCGTGACAGGGGCAACTCCTATAATTCACCCCTCCACTTT
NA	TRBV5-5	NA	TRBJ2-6	CASSPGVAGANVLTF	TGTGCCAGCAGCCCGGGGGTAGCTGGGGCCAACGTCCTGACTTTC
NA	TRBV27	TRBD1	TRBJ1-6	CASRSGQTNSPLHF	TGTGCCAGCAGATCGGGACAGACAAATTCACCCCTCCACTTT
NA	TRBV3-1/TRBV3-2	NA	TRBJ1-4	CASSLGGYNEKLFF	TGTGCCAGCAGCCTCGGGGGATATAATGAAAAACTGTTTTTT
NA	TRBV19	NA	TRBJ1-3	CASSRGHQPGNTIYF	TGTGCCAGTAGCAGGGGTCACCAGCCAGGAAACACCATATATTTT
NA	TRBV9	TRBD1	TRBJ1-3	CASSVTGGSGNTIYF	TGTGCCAGCAGCGTTACAGGGGGATCTGGAAACACCATATATTTT
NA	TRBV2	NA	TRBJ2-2	CASSDKGRGELFF	TGTGCCAGCAGTGATAAGGGGCGCGGGGAGCTGTTTTTT
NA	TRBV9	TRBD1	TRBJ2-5	CASSVGGQGSNGETQYF	TGTGCCAGCAGCGTAGGTGGACAGGGCTCCAACGGAGAGACCCAGTACTTC
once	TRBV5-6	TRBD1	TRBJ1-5	CASSLGVYRGRTDQPQHF	TGTGCCAGCAGCTTGGGGGTTTACAGGGGGCGAACCGATCAGCCCCAGCATTTT
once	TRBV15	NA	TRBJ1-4	CATSRDPTGKEKLFF	TGTGCCACCAGCAGAGATCCAACAGGGAAAGAAAAACTGTTTTTT
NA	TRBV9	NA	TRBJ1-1	CASSVGQGREAFF	TGTGCCAGCAGCGTGGGGCAGGGTCGTGAAGCTTTCTTT
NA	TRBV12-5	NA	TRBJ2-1	CASGLGASGYNEQFF	TGTGCTAGTGGTTTGGGGGCATCGGGGTATAATGAGCAGTTCTTC
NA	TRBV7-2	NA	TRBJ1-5	CASSLQGSAGQPQHF	TGTGCCAGCAGCTTGCAGGGGTCGGCCGGTCAGCCCCAGCATTTT
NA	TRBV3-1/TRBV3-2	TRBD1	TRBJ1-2	CASSQDWGRGNYGYTF	TGTGCCAGCAGCCAAGATTGGGGCAGGGGGAACTATGGCTACACCTTC
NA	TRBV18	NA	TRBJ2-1	CASSPSPQTMEQFF	TGTGCCAGCTCACCTTCCCCTCAAACAATGGAGCAGTTCTTC
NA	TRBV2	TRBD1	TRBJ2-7	CASRGGTGPYEQYF	TGTGCCAGCAGAGGAGGGACAGGACCATACGAGCAGTACTTC
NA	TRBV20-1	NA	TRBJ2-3	CSASPYGSGTDTQYF	TGCAGTGCTAGTCCGTATGGCTCGGGAACAGATACGCAGTATTTT
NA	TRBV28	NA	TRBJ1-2	CASRFQRDNYGYTF	TGTGCCAGCCGCTTCCAACGGGATAACTATGGCTACACCTTC
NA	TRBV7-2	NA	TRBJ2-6	CASSAVDSSGANVLTF	TGTGCCAGCAGCGCCGTCGACAGCTCCGGGGCCAACGTCCTGACTTTC
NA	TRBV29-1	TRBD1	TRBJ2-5	CSVALTDRGETQYF	TGCAGCGTTGCGCTCACGGACAGGGGAGAGACCCAGTACTTC
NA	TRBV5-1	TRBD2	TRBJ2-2	CASRTSGGAGELFF	TGCGCCAGTCGGACTAGCGGGGGGGCCGGGGAGCTGTTTTTT